Listed below are T cell receptor beta chains from one sample, sequenced in a study of shared clonotypes between healthy human individuals. Clones were sequenced by immunoSEQ multiplex PCR, and TCRdb holds only the in-frame ones, with some missing. The sample holds over a million clones, around 78% seen once. The sequenced material came from memory CD4+ T cells from PBMCs. The receptors were gathered from a young man in good health. Some clones in this sample may be carry-over from other donors' samples. Each CDR3 is given with its conserved first and last residue. A D gene is named only where the DNA matches it firmly. Size values are once, few and many counts, or a class for expanded clones, and some rows have none.

clone_size	v_call	d_call	j_call	cdr3_aa	cdr3_nt
NA	TRBV5-4	NA	TRBJ2-5	CASSPSGAPEGTQYF	TGTGCCAGCAGCCCGAGCGGCGCCCCCGAAGGGACCCAGTACTTC
NA	TRBV20-1	NA	TRBJ1-2	CSAVKDYGYTF	TGCAGTGCTGTGAAGGACTATGGCTACACCTTC
NA	TRBV9	TRBD2	TRBJ2-2	CASSAASGSGTGELFF	TGTGCCAGCAGCGCGGCTAGCGGGAGTGGCACCGGGGAGCTGTTTTTT
many	TRBV19	NA	TRBJ1-5	CASTPGGIQPQHF	TGTGCCAGTACCCCCGGGGGGATTCAGCCCCAGCATTTT
NA	TRBV2	TRBD2	TRBJ2-2	CASSGLGGHKNTGELFF	TGTGCCAGCAGCGGACTAGGAGGGCATAAAAACACCGGGGAGCTGTTTTTT
NA	TRBV5-6	TRBD1	TRBJ1-2	CASSLDVWRDRGYGYTF	TGTGCCAGCAGCTTGGACGTATGGAGGGACAGGGGTTATGGCTACACCTTC
once	TRBV5-1	TRBD2	TRBJ2-2	CASSSLAGAGFGTGELFF	TGCGCCAGCAGCTCCCTAGCGGGCGCCGGGTTTGGCACCGGGGAGCTGTTTTTT
NA	TRBV30	TRBD1	TRBJ1-4	CAWSVRRGQLFF	TGTGCCTGGAGTGTACGGAGGGGGCAACTGTTTTTT
NA	TRBV27	TRBD1	TRBJ1-1	CASSWGTGGTEAFF	TGTGCCAGCAGCTGGGGGACAGGGGGCACTGAAGCTTTCTTT
NA	TRBV28	TRBD1	TRBJ1-3	CASSRDRAGNTIYF	TGTGCCAGCAGTCGGGACAGGGCTGGAAACACCATATATTTT
NA	TRBV10-3	NA	TRBJ2-7	CAISELRQGPDEQYF	TGTGCCATCAGTGAGTTGCGGCAGGGGCCTGACGAGCAGTACTTC
few	TRBV5-5	NA	TRBJ1-2	CASSLGYGYTF	TGTGCCAGCAGCTTGGGCTATGGCTACACCTTC
NA	TRBV11-2	NA	TRBJ1-1	CASSLAMKRAGYTEAFF	TGTGCCAGCAGCTTAGCCATGAAGAGAGCCGGATACACTGAAGCTTTCTTT
NA	TRBV7-9	NA	TRBJ2-1	CASSLNSPPYNEQFF	TGTGCCAGCAGCTTGAATTCCCCCCCCTACAATGAGCAGTTCTTC
NA	TRBV7-8	TRBD2	TRBJ2-2	CASSSLAGGSAGELFF	TGTGCCAGCAGCTCCCTAGCGGGAGGGAGTGCCGGGGAGCTGTTTTTT
NA	TRBV5-4	TRBD2	TRBJ2-5	CASSPRTSGRREQYF	TGTGCCAGCAGCCCACGGACTAGCGGGAGGAGGGAGCAGTACTTC
NA	TRBV7-9	NA	TRBJ2-1	CASSLGQSGEQFF	TGTGCCAGCAGCTTAGGTCAAAGCGGTGAGCAGTTCTTC
NA	TRBV5-4	TRBD2	TRBJ2-2	CASSSGLAGRNTGELFF	TGTGCCAGCAGCTCCGGACTAGCGGGCCGGAACACTGGGGAGCTGTTTTTT
NA	TRBV5-5	TRBD1	TRBJ1-4	CASSDRGSGNEKLFF	TGTGCCAGCAGCGACAGGGGGAGCGGGAATGAAAAACTGTTTTTT
NA	TRBV6-5	TRBD2	TRBJ2-5	CASRSLSGGEETQYF	TGTGCCAGCAGGTCCCTGTCGGGAGGAGAAGAGACCCAGTACTTC
NA	TRBV15	NA	TRBJ2-5	CATSRVGNQETQYF	TGTGCCACCAGCAGAGTAGGGAACCAAGAGACCCAGTACTTC
NA	TRBV28	TRBD1	TRBJ1-3	CASSLSGDRDFTRNTIYF	TGTGCCAGCAGTTTATCGGGGGACAGGGACTTTACAAGAAACACCATATATTTT
NA	TRBV6-1	TRBD2	TRBJ2-7	CASRDRLAGGSEQYF	TGTGCCAGCAGGGACCGACTAGCGGGAGGGTCGGAGCAGTACTTC
NA	TRBV28	NA	TRBJ2-7	CASGMSYEQYF	TGTGCCAGCGGGATGTCTTACGAGCAGTACTTC